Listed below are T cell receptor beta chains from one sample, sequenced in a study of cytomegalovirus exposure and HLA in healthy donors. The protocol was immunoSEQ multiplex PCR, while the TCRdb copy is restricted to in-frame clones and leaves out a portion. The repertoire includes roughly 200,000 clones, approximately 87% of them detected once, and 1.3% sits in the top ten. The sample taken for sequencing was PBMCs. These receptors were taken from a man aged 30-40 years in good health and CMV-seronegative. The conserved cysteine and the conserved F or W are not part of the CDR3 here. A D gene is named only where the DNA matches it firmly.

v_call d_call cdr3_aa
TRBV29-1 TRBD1 SVQETGGGYT
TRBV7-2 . ASSLNGVGANVLT
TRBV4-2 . ASSQDTYFEQY
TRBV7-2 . ASSPHLGDETQY
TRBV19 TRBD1 ASSLTGAFQPQH
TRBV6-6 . ASSQLETQY
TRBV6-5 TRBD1 ASRTLTGGNTEAF
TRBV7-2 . ASSYPGMPIPYGYT
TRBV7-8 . ASSPRTANWDTIY
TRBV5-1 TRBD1 ASSYGSGQGGNTIY
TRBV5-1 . ASSFGQPLETQY
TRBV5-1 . ASSLPEPTDTQY
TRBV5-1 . ASSLDSGGYT
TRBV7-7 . ASSFGGEETQY
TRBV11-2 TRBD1 ASSVTGGDGYT
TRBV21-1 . ASSTKCGPQPRSGANVLT
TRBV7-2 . ASSLGAANLGGNTIY
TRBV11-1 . ASSLVRAYNEQF
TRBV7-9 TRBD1 ATELTGGTEAF
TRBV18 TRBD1 ASSALTGQGLTVSYGYT
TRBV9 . ASSVAPGATQETQY
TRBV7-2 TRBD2 ASSLGALAGANEQF
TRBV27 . ASSFQANSPLH
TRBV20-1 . SASDEQY
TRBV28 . ATYGRITGNTIY
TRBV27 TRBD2 ASSIILGGRSEQY
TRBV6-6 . ASSDGQRGNQPQH
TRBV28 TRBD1 ASGDRGSPKPQH
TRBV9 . ASSSGSFLDEQF
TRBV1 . TSKRAGGHNEQF
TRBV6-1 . ASSEMGRADYGYT
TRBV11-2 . ASSLGSNSGNTIY
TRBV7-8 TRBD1 ASSPSIRSPGGPSGNTIY
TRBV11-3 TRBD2 ASSPGTSFAQQY
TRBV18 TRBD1 ASSPTGGSTNEKLF
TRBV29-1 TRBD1 SVVYRQGAHNEQF
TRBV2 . ASSGTGSSNQPQH
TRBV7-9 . ASSLAGEQY
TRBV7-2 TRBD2 ASSLDLAVDEQF
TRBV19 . ASTIDRSSYNEQF
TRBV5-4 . ASSRSGEQY
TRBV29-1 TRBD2 SVAGLAYEQY
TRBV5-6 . ASSLEVANGNEQF
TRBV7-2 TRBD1 ASSLYPGTGGLGEQF
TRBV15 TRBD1 ATSRGGQGPYNEQF
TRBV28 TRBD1 ASQYHGTGGNIQY
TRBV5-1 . ASSPGGLNQPQH
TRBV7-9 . ASRGLSYLNNEQF
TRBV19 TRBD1 ASSYGTGYGTGELF
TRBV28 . ASSFGHGTRAF
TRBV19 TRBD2 ATSTSGSSQRVYNEQF
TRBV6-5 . ASSYGVQRPTYEQY
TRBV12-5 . ASGLVTRLNTGELF